One and the same sample provided the 13 T cell receptor beta chains below, sequenced in a study of cytomegalovirus exposure and HLA in healthy donors. Primers included in the PCR were 60 Vbeta and 13 Jbeta primers. The repertoire was sequenced with immunoSEQ multiplex PCR; TCRdb's copy has only in-frame clones and lacks some. The sample contains about 270,000 clones, 72% of which appear only once. Sequencing was carried out using PBMCs. These receptors all come from a female donor in good health and CMV-seronegative.

V is TRBV15 and J is TRBJ2-1, with D uncertain. Germline V CDR1 and CDR2: LNHNV, YYDKDF (reference sequence). V lost 4 bases and J lost 0, with 10 bases in between. The CDR3 consists of 15 residues. Here the CDR3 DNA reads TGTGCCACCAGCACCAGACTTGGCTCCTACAATGAGCAGTTCTTC. This sequence encodes CATSTRLGSYNEQFF.

This chain connects TRBV6-1 to TRBJ1-5, with D maybe TRBD1 (5 bases). This CDR3 region has 16 residues. Trimming left V 2 bases short and J 4 bases short, with 15 bases between. Germline V lookup: CDR1 MNHNS, CDR2 SASEGT. CDR3 amino acids: CASSEWGDFPNQPQHF. For the CDR3, the DNA is TGTGCCAGCAGTGAATGGGGGGACTTCCCTAATCAGCCCCAGCATTTT.

The chain employs TRBV6-1 and TRBJ2-1; D is undetermined. The V gene lost 2 bases and the J gene lost 6 bases, with 11 bases spanning the gap. This CDR3 comprises 14 residues. Germline V gene data show CDR1 as MNHNS and CDR2 as SASEGT. CDR3 bases: TGTGCCAGCAGTGAATTTTCGAGCCTCAATGAGCAGTTCTTC. Residues: CASSEFSSLNEQFF.

The chain couples TRBV4-2 to TRBJ2-3; TRBD1 matches 9 bases. Germline trimming cut 1 base from V and 6 bases from J; bases unmatched to any gene: 20. This CDR3 is 20 amino acids long. Germline lookup yields CDR1 LGHNA and CDR2 YNFKEQ. CDR3 nucleotides: TGTGCCAGCAGCCAAGTTTTAGGGGCCGGGAGACAGGGGGAGTTGGATACGCAGTATTTT. This encodes CASSQVLGAGRQGELDTQYF.

J is TRBJ2-3 and V is TRBV14, with a tentative D call TRBD2 (6 bases). CDR3 length: 16 residues. Trimming pared 0 bases from V and 3 bases from J, leaving 13 bases between. The germline gives CDR1 SGHDN, CDR2 FVKESK. CDR3: CASSQDRARGTDTQYF. The CDR3 region has the DNA TGTGCCAGCAGCCAAGACAGGGCCCGGGGGACAGATACGCAGTATTTT.

Worth noting for this clone: This same CDR3 is encoded by further DNA sequences in the sample. The chain links TRBV18 to TRBJ2-6; TRBD1 agrees at 7 bases. The trim removed 3 bases at V and 2 bases at J, leaving 1 base unmatched. This CDR3 has 15 amino acids. The V gene's germline CDR1 is KGHSH and CDR2 LQKENI. The CDR3 sequence: CASSPQGAGANVLTF. CDR3 DNA sequence: TGTGCCAGCTCACCTCAGGGGGCTGGGGCCAACGTCCTGACTTTC.

A single count supports this clone. The genes are TRBV25-1 and TRBJ2-7, with 9 bases aligning to TRBD1. J lost 3 bases, V lost 3 bases, and 3 bases had no gene match. The germline CDR1 and CDR2 sequences are MGHDK and SYGVNS. The CDR3 is 14 residues long. This chain's CDR3 is CASSDGQGFYEQYF. In DNA, the CDR3 is TGTGCCAGCAGTGACGGACAGGGGTTCTACGAGCAGTACTTC.

The rearrangement links TRBV6-6 to TRBJ2-7; D is unclear. Germline V gives CDR1 MNHNY, CDR2 SVGAGI (reference sequence). V was trimmed by 0 bases and J by 0 bases, leaving 12 bases between them. The CDR3 has 16 amino acids. The CDR3 reads CASSYSIHTTSYEQYF. The CDR3 DNA reads TGTGCCAGCAGTTACTCAATACACACTACCTCCTACGAGCAGTACTTC.

The chain recombines TRBV5-6 with TRBJ1-5; D possibly corresponds to TRBD1 (5 bases). CDR1 and CDR2 (germline): SGHDT, YYEEEE. This CDR3 is 14 amino acids long. Deletions cut 4 bases from V and 3 bases from J, with 11 bases between. The CDR3 sequence is CASSRRAPNQPQHF. As DNA, the CDR3 is TGTGCCAGCAGCCGCAGGGCCCCCAATCAGCCCCAGCATTTT.

This sequence joins TRBV27 and TRBJ1-5, with D possibly TRBD1 on 6 matching bases. This CDR3 has 15 amino acids. The ends were cut back, 2 bases at V and 4 bases at J, with 12 bases in the middle. Germline lookup yields CDR1 MNHEY and CDR2 SMNVEV (reference sequence). The CDR3: CASSLTDSLNQPQHF. CDR3 nucleotides: TGTGCCAGCAGTTTAACGGACAGCTTGAATCAGCCCCAGCATTTT.

The chain links TRBV10-1 to TRBJ2-5; D remains unclear. The CDR3 totals 13 residues. V lost 10 bases and J lost 1, with 13 bases in between. Germline V gene lookup returns CDR1 WNHNN and CDR2 SYGVQD (reference sequence). The CDR3: CAIPRQAQETQYF. As DNA, the CDR3 is TGCGCCATACCTCGGCAGGCCCAAGAGACCCAGTACTTC.

The gene calls are TRBV27 and TRBJ2-7; 16 bases are shared with TRBD2. This CDR3 is built from 15 residues. Germline V CDR1 and CDR2: MNHEY, SMNVEV (reference sequence). J gave up 4 bases and V 3 bases, and 0 bases lay outside the gene matches. The CDR3 nucleotides read TGTGCCAGCAGTTTGGGACTAGCGGGAGGGTACGAGCAGTACTTC. Its translation: CASSLGLAGGYEQYF.

The CDR3: CASSASGRAGRGSYNEQFF. The CDR3 region has the DNA TGTGCCAGCAGCGCGAGCGGGAGGGCCGGTAGAGGCTCCTACAATGAGCAGTTCTTC. The chain employs TRBV28 and TRBJ2-1, with 10 bases matching TRBD2. With 6 bases clipped from V and 0 bases from J, the junction kept 14 bases outside the gene matches. This CDR3 spans 19 amino acids. Germline-derived CDR1 and CDR2 are MDHEN and SYDVKM.